The 26 T cell receptor beta chains below all came from one sample that was sequenced in a study of cytomegalovirus exposure and HLA in healthy donors. PCR involved 60 Vbeta and 13 Jbeta primers. Generated by immunoSEQ multiplex PCR, the TCRdb table keeps only in-frame clones and is missing some. Counted here are about 160,000 clones, approximately 72% occurring once; the ten biggest clones make up approximately 1.5%. Material for sequencing was PBMCs. The source is a man in his fifties in good health and CMV-seronegative.

The V call is TRBV14, the J call TRBJ2-7, with a possible D match to TRBD2 (6 bases). V was shortened by 5 bases and J by 7 bases, with 21 bases between the two germline ends. CDR3 size: 15 residues. CDR1 is SGHDN and CDR2 is FVKESK in the germline V gene. CDR3 residues: CASSLRRDWPLEQYF. The CDR3, as DNA: TGTGCCAGCAGCTTACGACGGGACTGGCCCCTTGAGCAGTACTTC.

The chain links TRBV10-3 to TRBJ2-7; D gene ambiguous. V lost 2 bases and J 1 base, leaving 12 bases between the germline ends. CDR3 size: 15 residues. Germline assignment: CDR1 ENHRY and CDR2 SYGVKD. The CDR3 bases are TGTGCCATCAGTGAGCGGCAGGCTAAATCCTACGAGCAGTACTTC. As protein: CAISERQAKSYEQYF.

V is TRBV11-2 and J is TRBJ2-7; tentatively, D is TRBD1 (7 bases). The CDR3 covers 14 residues. The V gene's germline CDR1 is SGHAT and CDR2 FQNNGV. Trimming removed 6 bases at V and 1 base at J, with 13 bases between. CDR3 region: CASRRRGTSYEQYF. DNA of the CDR3: TGTGCCAGCAGACGCAGGGGGACTTCCTACGAGCAGTACTTC.

The DNA for the CDR3 is TGTGCCAGCTCACCGATTCGGCTAGGCTACGAGCAGTACTTC. Translated: CASSPIRLGYEQYF. This chain uses TRBV18 with TRBJ2-7; D remains unclear. V was trimmed by 3 bases and J by 3 bases, leaving 12 bases between them. This CDR3 contains 14 residues. Germline CDR1 KGHSH, CDR2 LQKENI. Using reference TRBV18 and TRBJ2-7 for the parts outside the CDR3, the full variable domain is NAGVMQNPRHLVRRRGQEARLRCSPMKGHSHVYWYRQLPEEGLKFMVYLQKENIIDESGMPKERFSAEFPKEGPSILRIQQVVRGDSAAYFCASSPIRLGYEQYFGPGTRLTVT.

The rearrangement joins TRBV6-1 to TRBJ2-7; 9 positions match TRBD2. Germline CDR1 reads MNHNS; CDR2 reads SASEGT. After removal of 4 bases from V and 0 bases from J, the junction contained 7 bases not matched to a gene. The CDR3 spans 16 residues. The CDR3: CASSVPLAGSSYEQYF. The CDR3 DNA reads TGTGCCAGCAGTGTCCCCCTAGCGGGGAGCTCCTACGAGCAGTACTTC.

V and J are TRBV20-1 and TRBJ2-7; D not resolved. Germline CDR1 is DFQATT and CDR2 is SNEGSKA (reference sequence). The germline V and J ends were trimmed by 0 bases and 3 bases, with 3 bases remaining between them. The CDR3 sequence is 11 residues long. The CDR3 bases are TGCAGTGCTAGAGACGGCTACGAGCAGTACTTC. It encodes CSARDGYEQYF.

The rearrangement links TRBV6-5 to TRBJ1-1; D perhaps matches TRBD1 (5 bases). V was pared by 3 bases and J by 5 bases, with 10 bases between. CDR1 and CDR2 from the germline V gene are MNHEY and SVGAGI. The CDR3 runs to 13 residues. The CDR3 bases are TGTGCCAGCAGTTATGTAGGGGAAACTGAAGCTTTCTTT. Translating it yields CASSYVGETEAFF.

The CDR3 region is CASSDFRPAYNEQFF. CDR3 DNA sequence: TGTGCCAGCAGCGACTTTAGACCGGCCTACAATGAGCAGTTCTTC. The chain is built from TRBV7-2 and TRBJ2-1; D uncertain. V lost 5 bases and J 2 bases, leaving 13 bases between the germline ends. Germline CDR1 is SGHTA and CDR2 is FQGNSA. CDR3 length: 15 amino acids.

This chain connects TRBV5-8 to TRBJ2-5; the match to TRBD2 covers 15 bases. This CDR3 is 17 amino acids long. V was clipped by 3 bases and J by 5 bases; unmatched bases: 8. Germline assignment: CDR1 SGHTS and CDR2 YDEGEE. CDR3 DNA sequence: TGTGCCAGCAGCTCCACCACCGGGACTAGCGGGGGGGAGACCCAGTACTTC. Protein product: CASSSTTGTSGGETQYF.

CDR3 in DNA: TGTGCCAGCAGCTTCTTGGTCGCTCGTAGCTATGGCTACACCTTC. Encoded protein: CASSFLVARSYGYTF. The chain recombines TRBV5-8 with TRBJ1-2; D unresolved. V lost 2 bases and J lost 4, with 15 bases in between. This CDR3 is built from 15 residues. The germline gives CDR1 SGHTS, CDR2 YDEGEE.

The rearrangement joins TRBV7-9 to TRBJ1-1, with D possibly being TRBD1 (6 bases). The CDR3 totals 14 residues. V lost 7 bases and J lost 0, with 12 bases in between. The germline V gene has CDR1 SEHNR and CDR2 FQNEAQ (reference sequence). CDR3 bases: TGTGCCAGCACAAACAGGGACATGAACACTGAAGCTTTCTTT. It translates to CASTNRDMNTEAFF.

This chain joins TRBV28 and TRBJ2-7, with unresolved D. The CDR3 length is 14 residues. Germline V CDR1 and CDR2: MDHEN, SYDVKM. Trimming cost V 2 bases and J 0 bases, with 8 bases left between them. In nucleotides, the CDR3 is TGTGCCAGCAGTTTACTCGGTACCTCCTACGAGCAGTACTTC. This sequence encodes CASSLLGTSYEQYF.

The chain is built from TRBV18 and TRBJ2-5; D perhaps matches TRBD2 (6 bases). The V end lost 6 bases, the J end lost 5 bases, and 10 bases lay between the germline ends. The length of the CDR3 is 12 residues. The germline V gene encodes CDR1 KGHSH and CDR2 LQKENI. The CDR3 protein is CASSEGTETQYF. The CDR3 DNA sequence: TGTGCCAGCTCGGAGGGCACGGAGACCCAGTACTTC.

V gene TRBV29-1 combines with J gene TRBJ2-3; TRBD2 agrees at 13 bases. The CDR3 extends over 17 amino acids. V was pared by 6 bases and J by 0 bases, with 9 bases of the junction left unmatched. CDR1 is SQVTM, CDR2 ANQGSEA, per germline. The CDR3 DNA reads as TGCAGCGTCGCCGGGACTAGCGGGGCCCCAAGCACAGATACGCAGTATTTT. This encodes CSVAGTSGAPSTDTQYF.

This clone was counted only a few times. This chain uses TRBV7-9 with TRBJ1-4; 10 bases map to TRBD1. The CDR3 has 14 residues. The germline CDR1 and CDR2 sequences are SEHNR and FQNEAQ (reference sequence). The V gene end was trimmed by 4 bases and the J gene end by 8 bases; junction bases not matched to a gene: 4. Written as DNA, the CDR3 is TGTGCCAGCAGCTGGGACAGGGGTGGAGAAAAACTGTTTTTT. Protein: CASSWDRGGEKLFF.

The chain couples TRBV6-1 to TRBJ1-2; D is undetermined. Looked up from germline, CDR1 is MNHNS and CDR2 is SASEGT. V dropped 7 bases and J dropped 2 bases, with 8 bases sitting between them. This CDR3 comprises 12 residues. CDR3 loop: CASIFQNYGYTF. CDR3 nucleotides: TGTGCCAGCATTTTCCAGAACTATGGCTACACCTTC.

The chain is built from TRBV18 and TRBJ2-1; 9 bases are shared with TRBD2. The CDR3 has 14 residues. The V gene end was trimmed by 5 bases and the J gene end by 3 bases; junction bases not matched to a gene: 2. CDR1 and CDR2 from the germline V gene are KGHSH and LQKENI. Here the CDR3 DNA reads TGTGCCAGCTCAGCGGGGGGGAGCTACAATGAGCAGTTCTTC. Residues: CASSAGGSYNEQFF.

CDR3 protein: CASSLYSSNQPQHF. CDR3 sequence (DNA): TGTGCCAGCAGTTTATATAGTAGCAATCAGCCCCAGCATTTT. The J gene is TRBJ1-5, the V gene TRBV28; unclear D gene. V lost 1 base to trimming and J lost 0 bases, with 4 bases between them. Per germline, CDR1 MDHEN and CDR2 SYDVKM. This CDR3 is built from 14 residues.

This clone was counted a few times. This chain links TRBV5-1 with TRBJ1-6; D is possibly TRBD1 (6 bases). CDR1 is SGHRS and CDR2 is YFSETQ in the germline V gene. This CDR3 region has 13 residues. V lost 3 bases and J lost 10, with 11 bases in between. This CDR3 reads CASSSWTESPLHF. The CDR3, as DNA: TGCGCCAGCAGCTCCTGGACAGAATCACCCCTCCACTTT.

This chain links TRBV2 with TRBJ2-7; 9 bases match TRBD1. The CDR3 spans 14 residues. Germline CDR1 reads SNHLY; CDR2 reads FYNNEI. J was trimmed by 5 bases and V by 5 bases; bases with no gene match: 7. CDR3 protein: CASSFDRGSNEQYF. CDR3 nucleotides: TGTGCCAGCAGTTTCGACAGGGGGAGCAACGAGCAGTACTTC.

The chain is built from TRBV7-2 and TRBJ2-2; 8 bases align to TRBD1. Germline-derived CDR1 and CDR2 are SGHTA and FQGNSA. The CDR3 runs 16 residues. Trimming took 4 bases from V and 5 from J; bases not matched to a gene: 9. The CDR3 reads CASSSRQGTWTGELFF. CDR3 coding DNA: TGTGCCAGCAGCTCTAGACAGGGGACGTGGACCGGGGAGCTGTTTTTT.

The chain couples TRBV6-1 to TRBJ1-1; possible D gene TRBD1, 6 bases. Germline V CDR1 and CDR2: MNHNS, SASEGT. With 0 bases removed from V and 4 bases from J, the gap between germline ends came to 15 bases. This CDR3 region has 16 residues. The CDR3 nucleotides are TGTGCCAGCAGTGAAGCGAAATTAAACAGGGTCACTGAAGCTTTCTTT. Residues: CASSEAKLNRVTEAFF.

This sequence joins TRBV6-5 and TRBJ1-4; TRBD1 is a possible D gene (5 bases). V gave up 4 bases and J gave up 3 bases, with 12 bases separating them. The CDR3 length is 15 residues. Germline CDR1 reads MNHEY; CDR2 reads SVGAGI. CDR3 region: CASSLDRSPNEKLFF. The CDR3 bases are TGTGCCAGCAGTTTAGACAGATCACCTAATGAAAAACTGTTTTTT.

V is TRBV5-1 and J is TRBJ2-7; the match to TRBD1 covers 10 bases. This CDR3 is built from 15 residues. The V gene's germline CDR1 is SGHRS and CDR2 YFSETQ. The trim removed 4 bases at V and 6 bases at J, leaving 10 bases unmatched. CDR3 in amino acids: CASSPPGQGFREQYF. The CDR3 DNA follows: TGCGCCAGCAGCCCGCCGGGACAGGGGTTCCGCGAGCAGTACTTC.

A few counts support this clone. This chain uses TRBV2 with TRBJ2-7; 8 positions match TRBD1. There are 14 residues in the CDR3. V shed 4 bases and J 2 bases; nucleotides not matched to a gene: 4. CDR1 and CDR2 (germline): SNHLY, FYNNEI. CDR3 region: CASSVTGGPYEQYF. The CDR3 coding sequence is TGTGCCAGCAGTGTAACAGGGGGACCCTACGAGCAGTACTTC.

The chain is built from TRBV7-6 and TRBJ2-7, with 11 bases identical to TRBD2. CDR3 length equals 15 residues. The J segment lost 2 bases and the V segment lost 2 bases, leaving 2 bases of the junction unmatched. Germline CDR1 reads SGHVS; CDR2 reads FNYEAQ. CDR3 in DNA: TGTGCCAGCAGCTTAAATAGCGGGGGGGCCTACGAGCAGTACTTC. This gives the protein CASSLNSGGAYEQYF.